The present TCR beta chain was sequenced within a study of T-cell memory formation after mild COVID-19. Across the study: The TCR clusters were mostly specific to one donor. Findings of the study overall: Researchers report contracting CD4+ clones mostly in CM and EM, with CD8+ clones in EMRA. Second-wave clones reaching peak frequency on day 37 lacked confirmed SARS-CoV-2 specificity.

TCRdb reanalysed the 5' RACE reads using MiXCR and keeps one entry per CDR3 protein. The data contain under 400,000 distinct CDR3 sequences, around a fifth of them singletons. The CDR3 contains 13 residues. Germline-derived CDR1 and CDR2 are SQVTM and ANQGSEA. As for this clonotype: Its antigen is not identified. A much larger clone differs from this one at a single base, so this may be a read error.

This rearrangement joins TRBV29-1 to TRBJ2-6; tentative D call: TRBD1 (5 bases). The origin of this receptor is an adult woman who had mild COVID-19 (a few samples of this study predate the infection). Cell type and time point are not known. Sequencing was performed on PBMCs or a T cell subset sorted from them (not recorded which). The CDR3, as DNA: TGCAGCGTTCTCCTCTCTGGGGCCAACGCCCTGACTTTC. This sequence encodes CSVLLSGANALTF. Filled out from reference TRBV29-1 and TRBJ2-6, the complete variable domain reads SAVISQKPSRDICQRGTSLTIQCQVDSQVTMMFWYRQQPGQSLTLIATANQGSEATYESGFVIDKFPISRPNLTFSTLTVSNMSPEDSSIYLCSVLLSGANALTFGAGSRLTVL.